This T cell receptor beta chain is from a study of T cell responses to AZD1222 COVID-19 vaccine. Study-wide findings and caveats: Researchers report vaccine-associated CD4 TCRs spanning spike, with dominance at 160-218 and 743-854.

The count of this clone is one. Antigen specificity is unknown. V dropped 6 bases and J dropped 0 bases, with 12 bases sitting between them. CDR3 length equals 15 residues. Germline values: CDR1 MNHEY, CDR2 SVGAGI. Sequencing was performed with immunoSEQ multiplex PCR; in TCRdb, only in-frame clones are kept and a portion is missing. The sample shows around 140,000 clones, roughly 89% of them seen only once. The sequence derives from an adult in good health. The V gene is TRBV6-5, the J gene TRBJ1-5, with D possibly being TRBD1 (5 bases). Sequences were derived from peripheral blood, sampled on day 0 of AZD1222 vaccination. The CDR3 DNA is TGTGCCAGCAGGCCCTGGGGACTTAGCAATCAGCCCCAGCATTTT. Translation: CASRPWGLSNQPQHF.